This TCR beta chain is from a study of CD8+ T cells in alopecia areata. The sequencing template was cDNA reverse transcribed from extracted RNA. The table came from immunoSEQ multiplex PCR; TCRdb's copy has only in-frame clones and leaves some out. The sample has 150,000 to 200,000 clones, roughly 50% seen once. Details on this clone: Its antigen is currently unknown.

V was cut by 5 bases and J by 6 bases, with 5 bases left in between. The CDR3 totals 10 residues. The germline CDR1 and CDR2 sequences are SGHTA and FQGNSA. Whole-study findings and limits: Sequences from scalp samples also cover resident alphabeta T cells of normal skin. Clonality in lesional scalp, especially alopecia totalis/universalis, exceeded that of normal scalp.

The receptor's source is a human donor in good health. V and J are TRBV7-2 and TRBJ2-7; D is unclear. Sequenced input: CD4+ T cells sorted from blood. The CDR3 DNA is TGTGCCAGCAGCCCTAGCGAGCAGTACTTC. It is translated as CASSPSEQYF.